This T cell receptor (beta chain) is from a study of graft-versus-host responses after intestinal transplantation (dated by TCRdb to the early 2020s). Background for the entire study: The transplants that recipients received were multivisceral, liver-intestinal, or isolated intestinal. Every recipient was given anti-thymocyte globulin induction, followed by about three years of maintenance tacrolimus and steroids. Graft-versus-host and host-versus-graft alloreactive T cell clones were tracked in the graft, circulation and bone marrow after intestinal transplantation using bulk TCR-beta CDR3 sequencing. Alloreactive clones were identified by sequencing pre-transplant mixed lymphocyte reaction products and comparing them with unstimulated pre-transplant donor and recipient T cells. A cohort of under 30 intestinal transplant recipients, including one retransplant, was enrolled, and a few patients lacking pretransplant specimens were excluded. A peak of at least 4% donor T cells among recipient peripheral blood mononuclear cells was the definition used for donor T cell macrochimerism. Rather than being sequenced by the commercial service, samples from a few later patients were sequenced in-house on an Illumina MiSeq and processed with MiXCR.

Its CDR3 holds 12 amino acids, cysteine through phenylalanine. The sequence is cut down to CDR3 DNA, 36 bases in frame from base 1. From a lookup of the germline V gene (reference sequence), CDR1 and CDR2 are SEHNR and FQNEAQ. The germline ends are 5 bases apart after V is trimmed by 5 bases and J by 1 base. Overall results and qualifications from the work: In patients with donor T cell macrochimerism, the allografts had high GvH to HvG T cell clonal ratios. Conclusions were limited by the relatively low number and heterogeneity of intestinal transplant patients. Early after transplant, declines in HvG clones were associated with peak levels of circulating GvH clones. GvH clones turned up in recipient bone marrow, with some appearing earlier in ileal mucosa or blood, a pattern consistent with an intestinal mucosal origin.

This specimen's time point label, interpreted: cells obtained before transplantation from donor or recipient. CD3+CD4+ and CD3+CD8+ populations were FACS-sorted from unstimulated pre-transplant donor and recipient cells taken from spleen or lymph nodes. This clone has more than one count but fewer than ten. Its antigen is currently not known. No base quality values were provided; no much bigger clone lies one nucleotide off. Library prep was done by the immunoSEQ multiplex PCR assay. In most patients, genomic DNA was isolated using the Qiagen DNeasy Blood and Tissue Kit and sent frozen to Adaptive Biotechnologies for TCR sequencing. Adaptive Biotechnologies carried out high-throughput TCR-beta CDR3 sequencing of genomic DNA for most patients. On the authors' methods: TCR sequencing data for more than 15 patients were retrieved from Adaptive's ImmunoSEQ software; a few other patients were processed with MiXCR and VDJtools. CD4 versus CD8 sorting errors were corrected by removing sequences found in both subsets at a frequency ratio below 5:1. CDR3 nucleotide sequences shared between donor and recipient were removed because their origin could not be assigned. At least 2-fold expansion over unstimulated cells and a minimum CFSE-low frequency of 0.002% (template counts) or 0.001% (read counts) were required for clones to be classified as alloreactive. Clones detected in sequenced pre-transplant spleen, lymph node, or MLR CFSE-low populations of the donor or recipient were defined as mappable. Cumulative frequency of alloreactive clones was calculated as a percentage of all sequences weighted by copy number. TCRdb re-hosts the immuneACCESS table, in-frame sequences only. Its copies lack some clones; in the studies checked, an unresolved V gene accounts for under half of them, and the cause for the rest is not known. The V and J calls and the clone size are those of that table, but D and trimming were determined from the DNA. The sample data list over 70,000 clones, and just under 95% of these were observed just once. Of the sample, around 0.53% is held by the ten largest clones.

This clonotype was sampled from a human donor who received an intestinal transplant. The receptor chain draws on TRBV7-9 and TRBJ1-2; there is no confident call for the D gene. Sequenced material: unstimulated CD8+ T cells sorted from spleen or lymph node cells, taken before intestinal transplant. The base sequence is TGTGCCAGCAGCCCCATTAACTATGGCTACACCTTC. This codes for CASSPINYGYTF.